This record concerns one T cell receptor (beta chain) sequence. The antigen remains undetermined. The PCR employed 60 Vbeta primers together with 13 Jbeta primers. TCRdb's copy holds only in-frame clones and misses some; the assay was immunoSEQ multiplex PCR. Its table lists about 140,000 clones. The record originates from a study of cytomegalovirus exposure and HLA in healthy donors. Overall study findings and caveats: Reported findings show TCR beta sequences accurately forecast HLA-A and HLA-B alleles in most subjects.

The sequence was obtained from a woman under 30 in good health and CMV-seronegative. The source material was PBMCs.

Written as DNA, the CDR3 is TGTGCCACCGGGAGGGGGACCTACAATGAGCAGTTCTTC. Translated: CATGRGTYNEQFF. The chain is built from TRBV6-6 and TRBJ2-1; 8 bases line up with TRBD2. Germline CDR1 is MNHNY and CDR2 is SVGAGI (reference sequence). With V trimmed by 10 bases and J by 2 bases, 4 bases remained unmatched. There are 13 residues in the CDR3.